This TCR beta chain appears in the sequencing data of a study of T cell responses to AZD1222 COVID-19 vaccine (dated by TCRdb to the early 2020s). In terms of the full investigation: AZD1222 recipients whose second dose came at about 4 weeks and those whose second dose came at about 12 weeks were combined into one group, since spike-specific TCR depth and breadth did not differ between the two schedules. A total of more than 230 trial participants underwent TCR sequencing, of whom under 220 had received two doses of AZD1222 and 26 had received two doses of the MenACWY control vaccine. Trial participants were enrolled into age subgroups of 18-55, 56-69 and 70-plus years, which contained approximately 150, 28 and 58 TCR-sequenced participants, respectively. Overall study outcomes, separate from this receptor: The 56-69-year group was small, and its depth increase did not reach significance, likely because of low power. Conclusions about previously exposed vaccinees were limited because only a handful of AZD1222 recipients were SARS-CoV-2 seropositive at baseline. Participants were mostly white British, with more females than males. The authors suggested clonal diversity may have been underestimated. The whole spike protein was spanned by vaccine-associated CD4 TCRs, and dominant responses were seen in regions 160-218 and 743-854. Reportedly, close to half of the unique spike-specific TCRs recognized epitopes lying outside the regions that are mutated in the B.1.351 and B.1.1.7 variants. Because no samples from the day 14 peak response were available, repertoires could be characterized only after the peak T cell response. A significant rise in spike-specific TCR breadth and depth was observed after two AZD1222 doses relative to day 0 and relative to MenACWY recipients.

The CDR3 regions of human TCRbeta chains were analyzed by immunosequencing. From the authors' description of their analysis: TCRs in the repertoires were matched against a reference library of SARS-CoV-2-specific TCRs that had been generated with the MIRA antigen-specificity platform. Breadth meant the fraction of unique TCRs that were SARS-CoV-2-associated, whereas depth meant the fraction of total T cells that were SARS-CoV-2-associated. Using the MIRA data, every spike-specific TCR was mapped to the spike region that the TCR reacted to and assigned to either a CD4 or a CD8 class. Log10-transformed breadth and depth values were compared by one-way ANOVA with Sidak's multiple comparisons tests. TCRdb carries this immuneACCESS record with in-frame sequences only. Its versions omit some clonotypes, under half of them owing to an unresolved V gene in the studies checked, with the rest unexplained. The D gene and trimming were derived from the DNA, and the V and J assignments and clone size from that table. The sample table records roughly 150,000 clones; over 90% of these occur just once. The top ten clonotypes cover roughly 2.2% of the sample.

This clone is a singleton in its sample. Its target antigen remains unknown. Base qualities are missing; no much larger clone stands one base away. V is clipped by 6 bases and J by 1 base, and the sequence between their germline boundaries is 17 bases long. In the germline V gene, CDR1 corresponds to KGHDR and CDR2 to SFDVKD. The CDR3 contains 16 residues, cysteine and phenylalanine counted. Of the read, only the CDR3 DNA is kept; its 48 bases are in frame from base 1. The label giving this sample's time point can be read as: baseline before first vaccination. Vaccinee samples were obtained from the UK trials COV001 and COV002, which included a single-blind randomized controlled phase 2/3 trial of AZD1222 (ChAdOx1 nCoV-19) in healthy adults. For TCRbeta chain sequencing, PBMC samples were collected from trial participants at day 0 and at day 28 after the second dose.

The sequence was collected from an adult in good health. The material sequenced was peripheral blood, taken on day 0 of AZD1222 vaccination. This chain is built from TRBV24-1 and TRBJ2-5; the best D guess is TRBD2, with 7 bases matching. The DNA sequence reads TGTGCCACCAGTAAGGGGGGAGGGGGTGTCCAAGAGACCCAGTACTTC. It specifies CATSKGGGGVQETQYF.